The 6 T cell receptor beta chains below come from one sample, sequenced in a study of cytomegalovirus exposure and HLA in healthy donors. Method: immunoSEQ multiplex PCR; TCRdb's copy keeps in-frame clones and lacks some. The table lists a few hundred thousand clones, 70% to 90% of them singletons. The source material was PBMCs. These receptors were collected from a woman aged 18 to 35 in good health and CMV-seronegative.

This chain uses TRBV7-2 with TRBJ2-2; TRBD2 matches at 9 bases. The V gene end was trimmed by 5 bases and the J gene end by 4 bases; junction bases not matched to a gene: 5. This CDR3 contains 15 residues. CDR1 and CDR2 from the germline V gene are SGHTA and FQGNSA. The DNA for the CDR3 is TGTGCCAGCAGCGTTAGCGGGAGAGGCACCGGGGAGCTGTTTTTT. Amino acid sequence: CASSVSGRGTGELFF.

The rearrangement joins TRBV2 to TRBJ2-3; no reliable D call. Trimming cost V 3 bases and J 2 bases, with 12 bases left between them. This CDR3 comprises 15 residues. CDR1 and CDR2 (germline): SNHLY, FYNNEI. The CDR3 DNA reads as TGTGCCAGCAGTGAGTTAAGAGACAACACAGATACGCAGTATTTT. Residues: CASSELRDNTDTQYF.

The J gene is TRBJ1-2, the V gene TRBV9, with TRBD1 matching over 8 bases. Trimming at V came to 0 bases and at J to 7 bases, leaving 8 bases not matched to a gene. There are 15 residues in the CDR3. Germline-derived CDR1 and CDR2 are SGDLS and YYNGEE. For the CDR3, the DNA is TGTGCCAGCAGCGTAGGCTCCCAGGGGGCGATTGGCTACACCTTC. This codes for CASSVGSQGAIGYTF.

This rearrangement joins TRBV4-1 to TRBJ2-5; D is perhaps TRBD2 (6 bases). The CDR3 totals 16 residues. V lost 4 bases and J 5 bases, leaving 20 bases between the germline ends. Germline CDR1 and CDR2: MGHRA and YSYEKL. The CDR3 sequence is CASSLTGASVRETQYF. CDR3 nucleotides: TGCGCCAGCAGCCTCACCGGGGCTAGCGTGAGGGAGACCCAGTACTTC.

V is TRBV11-1 and J is TRBJ1-3; 10 bases align to TRBD1. CDR1 is SGHAT, CDR2 FQDESV, per germline (reference sequence). This CDR3 has 15 residues. Unmatched junction bases numbered 7, after V lost 4 bases and J lost 7 bases. CDR3: CASSWRQGAGNTIYF. CDR3 nucleotide sequence: TGTGCCAGCAGCTGGCGACAGGGGGCAGGGAACACCATATATTTT. Full variable domain (remainder filled in from reference TRBV11-1 and TRBJ1-3): EAEVAQSPRYKITEKSQAVAFWCDPISGHATLYWYRQILGQGPELLVQFQDESVVDDSQLPKDRFSAERLKGVDSTLKIQPAELGDSAMYLCASSWRQGAGNTIYFGEGSWLTVV.

The chain has TRBV27 and TRBJ2-7; a weak D match, TRBD2 (5 bases). Per the germline V gene, CDR1 is MNHEY and CDR2 is SMNVEV (reference sequence). V lost 5 bases, J lost 7 bases, and 12 bases lay in between. The CDR3 has 12 amino acids. CDR3 in DNA: TGTGCCAGCAGTCCATATACGGGGGAGCAGTACTTC. The encoded protein is CASSPYTGEQYF.